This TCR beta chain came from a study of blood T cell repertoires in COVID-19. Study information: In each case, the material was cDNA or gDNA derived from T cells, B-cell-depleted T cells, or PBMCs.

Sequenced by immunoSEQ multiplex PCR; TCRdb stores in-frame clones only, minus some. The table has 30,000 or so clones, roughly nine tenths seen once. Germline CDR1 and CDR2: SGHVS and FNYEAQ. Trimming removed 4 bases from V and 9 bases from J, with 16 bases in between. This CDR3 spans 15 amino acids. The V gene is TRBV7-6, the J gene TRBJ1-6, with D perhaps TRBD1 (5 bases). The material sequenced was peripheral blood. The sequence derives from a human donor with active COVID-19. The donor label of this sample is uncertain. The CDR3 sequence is CASSSRPDGGSPLHF. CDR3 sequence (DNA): TGTGCCAGCAGCTCCCGTCCGGACGGGGGTTCACCCCTCCACTTT. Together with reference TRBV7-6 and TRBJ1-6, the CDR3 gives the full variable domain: GAGVSQSPRYKVTKRGQDVALRCDPISGHVSLYWYRQALGQGPEFLTYFNYEAQQDKSGLPNDRFSAERPEGSISTLTIQRTEQRDSAMYRCASSSRPDGGSPLHFGNGTRLTVT.